The sequence of this TCR beta chain was determined in a study of shared clonotypes between healthy human individuals. Germline V gene lookup returns CDR1 SGHNT and CDR2 YYREEE (reference sequence). V was pared by 4 bases and J by 3 bases, with 7 bases of the junction left unmatched. The CDR3 runs 14 residues. The repertoire was sequenced with immunoSEQ multiplex PCR; TCRdb's copy has only in-frame clones and lacks some. The sample includes around 2,000,000 clones, about 94% of them seen just once. Only CD45RO-negative cells positively selected for CCR7 counted as naive CD8 cells, so terminally differentiated effector memory CD45RA+ cells were excluded.

This sequence was found in a man younger than 35 in good health. Sequenced input: naive CD8+ T cells sorted from blood. This sequence joins TRBV5-4 and TRBJ2-7; TRBD2 agrees at 7 bases. The CDR3 loop reads CASSLLPGGYEQYF. The DNA of the CDR3 is TGTGCCAGCAGCCTCCTCCCGGGGGGCTACGAGCAGTACTTC.